The entry that follows covers one TCR beta chain sequence. The CDR3 has 15 amino acids. Germline V gives CDR1 KGHSH, CDR2 LQKENI. With 1 base clipped from V and 6 bases from J, the junction kept 7 bases outside the gene matches. This sample was included in a study of blood T cell repertoires in COVID-19. For the study at large: Samples representing acute and convalescent COVID-19 were sourced from the United States, Italy and Spain. Sample material is recorded as cDNA or gDNA derived from T cells, B-cell-depleted T cells, or PBMCs.

Sequencing used immunoSEQ multiplex PCR; TCRdb keeps in-frame clones, though not all of them. The table records approximately 180,000 clones, around 87% of them present only once. The chain links TRBV18 to TRBJ2-3, with 7 bases fitting TRBD1. The source of this sequence is a man in his forties with active or convalescent COVID-19. Sequenced input: peripheral blood. CDR3 loop: CASSPQGALRDTQYF. DNA for the CDR3: TGTGCCAGCTCACCACAGGGGGCCCTAAGGGATACGCAGTATTTT.